Shown below are 22 T cell receptor beta chains from a single sample sequenced in a study of blood T cell repertoires in COVID-19. The assay was immunoSEQ multiplex PCR, and TCRdb's table has in-frame clones only and misses some. The data contain about 55,000 clones, roughly 80% of them singletons. The sequencing sample was made of peripheral blood. The receptors here all came from a human donor in a cohort sampled during active or convalescent COVID-19.

The chain couples TRBV30 to TRBJ1-2, with a tentative D call TRBD1 (6 bases). Trimming shortened V by 0 bases and J by 8 bases, and 13 bases separated the two germline ends. Germline V gene data show CDR1 as GTSNPN and CDR2 as SVGIG (reference sequence). This CDR3 contains 13 residues. The CDR3 spells CAWSVGGGGGYTF. For the CDR3, the DNA is TGTGCCTGGAGTGTAGGGGGTGGCGGCGGCTACACCTTC.

This clone was seen many times. This sequence joins TRBV19 and TRBJ1-2; no clear D. Germline V gives CDR1 LNHDA, CDR2 SQIVND (reference sequence). The V end lost 7 bases, the J end lost 4 bases, and 10 bases lay between the germline ends. CDR3 length: 12 amino acids. CDR3 coding DNA: TGTGCCAGTAAAAACGGTCCCTATGGCTACACCTTC. It yields the protein CASKNGPYGYTF.

This chain joins TRBV27 and TRBJ2-5; 11 nucleotides agree with TRBD2. Germline assignment: CDR1 MNHEY and CDR2 SMNVEV (reference sequence). The CDR3 loop spans 16 amino acids. The trim removed 8 bases at V and 1 base at J, leaving 9 bases unmatched. The CDR3 is CASRQGTSGSQETQYF. The CDR3 DNA reads TGTGCCAGCCGACAAGGGACTAGCGGTTCCCAAGAGACCCAGTACTTC.

This clone was counted between two and nine times. This CDR3 is CASSQVPLAGGPNTGELFF. CDR3 DNA: TGTGCCAGCAGCCAAGTACCACTAGCGGGGGGCCCTAACACCGGGGAGCTGTTTTTT. The genes are TRBV4-2 and TRBJ2-2; 12 nucleotides line up with TRBD2. The V gene end was trimmed by 1 base and the J gene end by 2 bases; junction bases not matched to a gene: 8. The CDR3 totals 19 residues. Germline assignment: CDR1 LGHNA and CDR2 YNFKEQ.

The chain combines TRBV6-5 with TRBJ1-6; D not certain. Trimming left V 2 bases short and J 7 bases short, with 9 bases between. This CDR3 spans 14 amino acids. Germline V gene lookup returns CDR1 MNHEY and CDR2 SVGAGI. The CDR3 region has the DNA TGTGCCAGCAGTTACCCTGAACAGAATTCACCCCTCCACTTT. It encodes CASSYPEQNSPLHF.

This chain connects TRBV3-1 (or the pseudogene TRBV3-2) to TRBJ2-5, with unresolved D. Germline V lookup: CDR1 LGHDT, CDR2 YNNKEL (reference sequence). This CDR3 is 11 amino acids long. V was cut by 6 bases and J by 3 bases, with 5 bases left in between. The CDR3 bases are TGTGCCAGCAGGAGCGAAGAGACCCAGTACTTC. Protein product: CASRSEETQYF.

V and J are TRBV6-5 and TRBJ1-3; a weak D match, TRBD1 (6 bases). Per the germline V gene, CDR1 is MNHEY and CDR2 is SVGAGI. The ends were cut back, 4 bases at V and 5 bases at J, with 15 bases in the middle. CDR3 length: 15 residues. DNA of the CDR3: TGTGCCAGCAGTTGGACAAAACAGGGTAGAAACACCATATATTTT. Translation: CASSWTKQGRNTIYF.

The chain has TRBV24-1 and TRBJ1-1; a possible D gene is TRBD1 (5 bases). The V and J ends lost 0 bases and 10 bases respectively, with 8 bases between them. Germline V gene sequence: CDR1 KGHDR, CDR2 SFDVKD. The CDR3 has 12 residues. The CDR3 nucleotides are TGTGCCACCAGTGATTTGGCAGGGCGAGCTTTCTTT. It yields the protein CATSDLAGRAFF.

J is TRBJ1-5 and V is TRBV7-8, with no clear D. V lost 5 bases and J 4 bases, leaving 9 bases between the germline ends. CDR3 size: 13 residues. Per germline, CDR1 SGHVS and CDR2 FQNEAQ. CDR3 nucleotides: TGTGCCAGCAGCGTACCCGGGAATCAGCCCCAGCATTTT. This encodes CASSVPGNQPQHF.

This chain links TRBV30 with TRBJ1-6; 10 bases map to TRBD1. Looked up from germline, CDR1 is GTSNPN and CDR2 is SVGIG (reference sequence). This CDR3 is built from 13 residues. With V trimmed by 3 bases and J by 10 bases, 3 bases remained unmatched. The CDR3 nucleotides are TGTGCCTGGAGGACAGGGGGCCCCTCACCCCTCCACTTT. Protein sequence: CAWRTGGPSPLHF.

This clone came up a few times. V gene TRBV19 combines with J gene TRBJ1-1; TRBD1 might be the D (5 bases). Germline-derived CDR1 and CDR2 are LNHDA and SQIVND (reference sequence). The CDR3 has 14 residues. V was trimmed by 6 bases and J by 4 bases, leaving 15 bases between them. The CDR3 DNA is TGTGCCAGTAGATCTCAGGGCTTGGGCACTGAAGCTTTCTTT. Its translation: CASRSQGLGTEAFF.

The DNA for the CDR3 is TGTGCCAGCTCAGTGGGGGCGCTTGGCAATCAGCCCCAGCATTTT. This sequence encodes CASSVGALGNQPQHF. The J gene is TRBJ1-5, the V gene TRBV18; tentatively, D is TRBD1 (6 bases). The V and J ends lost 5 bases and 2 bases respectively, with 13 bases between them. The CDR3 length is 15 residues. Germline-derived CDR1 and CDR2 are KGHSH and LQKENI.

The V call is TRBV7-2, the J call TRBJ1-1, with a tentative D call TRBD1 (6 bases). Germline CDR1 reads SGHTA; CDR2 reads FQGNSA. V was pared by 6 bases and J by 8 bases, with 13 bases between. The CDR3 runs to 12 residues. The CDR3 DNA follows: TGTGCCAGCAGGAGTACAGGGATAGAAGCTTTCTTT. Translation: CASRSTGIEAFF.

The chain recombines TRBV19 with TRBJ1-3, with 7 bases aligning to TRBD1. V trimming: 5 bases; J trimming: 0 bases; junction bases outside the gene matches: 7. Looked up from germline, CDR1 is LNHDA and CDR2 is SQIVND (reference sequence). The CDR3 has 16 amino acids. In nucleotides, the CDR3 is TGTGCCAGTAGTGTAACAGGGGTGACCTCTGGAAACACCATATATTTT. Translating gives CASSVTGVTSGNTIYF.

This clone is categorized as medium-sized. The DNA for the CDR3 is TGTGCCTGGAGTGTAGACCAGGGGGCCAGTCAGCCCCAGCATTTT. Amino acid sequence: CAWSVDQGASQPQHF. The V and J genes are TRBV30 and TRBJ1-5; TRBD1 matches 8 bases. Per germline, CDR1 GTSNPN and CDR2 SVGIG (reference sequence). The CDR3 is made up of 15 amino acids. The V and J ends lost 0 bases and 6 bases, in that order; junction bases with no gene match: 7.

The chain combines TRBV18 with TRBJ2-1; TRBD1 agrees at 7 bases. This CDR3 region has 17 residues. CDR1 and CDR2 (germline): KGHSH, LQKENI. Unmatched junction bases numbered 6, after V lost 0 bases and J lost 1 base. CDR3 sequence reads: CASSPPTGQRSYNEQFF. CDR3 bases: TGTGCCAGCTCACCACCGACAGGGCAAAGGTCCTACAATGAGCAGTTCTTC.

The CDR3 protein is CASSLFSGRGRIGELFF. The CDR3 DNA reads as TGTGCCAGCAGCTTATTTTCGGGCAGGGGGCGAATCGGGGAGCTGTTTTTT. The rearrangement links TRBV13 to TRBJ2-2; TRBD1 agrees at 8 bases. Germline values: CDR1 PRHDT, CDR2 FYEKMQ (reference sequence). The length of the CDR3 is 17 residues. V lost 2 bases, J lost 7 bases, and 12 bases stayed unmatched.

The gene calls are TRBV19 and TRBJ1-1; the D gene is possibly TRBD1 (5 bases). Trimming stripped 6 bases from V and 5 bases from J, with 10 bases between. The CDR3 contains 12 residues. CDR1 and CDR2 from the germline V gene are LNHDA and SQIVND (reference sequence). The CDR3 DNA sequence: TGTGCCAGTAGGGAGGGGCGAACTGAAGCTTTCTTT. Translation gives CASREGRTEAFF.

This clone has a count of ten or more. The chain uses TRBV30 and TRBJ2-1; 13 positions agree with TRBD2. Germline trimming cut 7 bases from V and 6 bases from J; bases unmatched to any gene: 9. The CDR3 consists of 15 residues. Germline V gene lookup returns CDR1 GTSNPN and CDR2 SVGIG (reference sequence). The CDR3 DNA is TGTGCCTCCACGGGACTAGCGGGGCGCCTCAATGAGCAGTTCTTC. This encodes CASTGLAGRLNEQFF.

V usage is TRBV6-5 and J usage is TRBJ1-2; no reliable D call. V was cut by 5 bases and J by 6 bases, with 13 bases left in between. The length of the CDR3 is 13 residues. Germline V gene data show CDR1 as MNHEY and CDR2 as SVGAGI. CDR3 residues: CASSKNLGHGYTF. CDR3 DNA: TGTGCCAGCAGTAAGAATCTGGGCCATGGCTACACCTTC.

CDR3 sequence reads: CASSQRTALYNSPLHF. DNA of the CDR3: TGTGCCAGCAGCCAACGGACAGCTCTCTATAATTCACCCCTCCACTTT. This chain connects TRBV14 to TRBJ1-6, with D perhaps TRBD1 (6 bases). The V end lost 2 bases, the J end lost 3 bases, and 11 bases lay between the germline ends. Looked up from germline, CDR1 is SGHDN and CDR2 is FVKESK. There are 16 residues in the CDR3. The complete variable domain, with remaining parts taken from reference TRBV14 and TRBJ1-6, reads EAGVTQFPSHSVIEKGQTVTLRCDPISGHDNLYWYRRVMGKEIKFLLHFVKESKQDESGMPNNRFLAERTGGTYSTLKVQPAELEDSGVYFCASSQRTALYNSPLHFGNGTRLTVT.

For this clone: Other DNA sequences in the sample encode the same CDR3. This chain links TRBV3-1 (or the pseudogene TRBV3-2) with TRBJ1-2, with 8 bases that match TRBD1. The CDR3 is made up of 14 amino acids. V lost 4 bases to trimming and J lost 8 bases; unmatched junction nucleotides: 9. Germline CDR1 reads LGHDT; CDR2 reads YNNKEL (reference sequence). The CDR3 DNA reads TGTGCCAGCAGCCCCACAGGGGGAAGAGGGGGCTACACCTTC. Its protein product is CASSPTGGRGGYTF.